This T cell receptor (beta chain) was recovered during a study of shared clonotypes between healthy human individuals. Splitting the CD4+ cells yielded a CD45RA+ naive subset and a CD45RA-negative memory subset. In replicate PCRs of sorted subsets, around 200 ng DNA, approximately 30,000 T cell genomes, was used. This table comes from immunoSEQ multiplex PCR, and its TCRdb copy is limited to in-frame clones, with some not included. This sample yields about 2.3 million clones, of which more than 80% are seen a single time; 0.39% belongs to the top ten. This clone was detected only a few times. Trimming removed 4 bases at V and 1 base at J, with 10 bases between. The CDR3 sequence is 14 residues long. From germline, CDR1 is LGHNA and CDR2 YNFKEQ.

Sequenced sample: naive CD4+ T cells from PBMCs. Subset in this sample: CD45RA+ positively selected. The V call is TRBV4-2, the J call TRBJ1-1; D might be TRBD1 (6 bases). This TCR was recovered from a man between 18 and 35 years old in good health. Some clones in this sample may be carry-over from other donors' samples. The CDR3 loop reads CASSRPTGNTEAFF. CDR3 in DNA: TGTGCCAGCAGCCGCCCGACAGGGAACACTGAAGCTTTCTTT.